This TCR beta chain appears in the sequencing data of a study of shared clonotypes between healthy human individuals. Assay used: immunoSEQ multiplex PCR; TCRdb lists only in-frame clones, some missing. Of roughly 2 million clones listed, approximately 95% are singletons. This clone was found many times. The CDR3 loop spans 15 amino acids. CDR1 is MNHNS, CDR2 SASEGT, per germline. The junction had 9 bases not matched to a gene; V was cut back by 5 bases and J by 7 bases. This chain connects TRBV6-1 to TRBJ1-5, with 9 nucleotides matching TRBD1. The sequence was collected from a man between 18 and 35 years old in good health. The sequencing sample was made of naive CD4+ T cells sorted from blood. Subset specified: CD45RA+ positively selected. The CDR3 bases are TGTGCCAGCAGTCAGACCGGGACAGGGTACCAGCCCCAGCATTTT. It codes for CASSQTGTGYQPQHF.